These 2 T cell receptor beta chains share one sample of origin, sequenced in a study of a mutant IDH1 vaccine in newly diagnosed glioma. Their target antigens are unknown. The protocol was immunoSEQ multiplex PCR, while the TCRdb copy is restricted to in-frame clones and leaves out a portion. The sample has roughly 56,000 clones; more than 75% are singletons. Stated time point: week 47, end of study. Topical imiquimod was applied with each vaccine dose, which held 300 ug of mutant IDH1 20-mer peptide. This sample comprised PBMCs, obtained from a glioma patient whose treatment included an IDH1 peptide vaccine. The origin of the receptors is a woman in her 40s with glioma. Some clones in this sample may be carry-over from other donors' samples.

The chain recombines TRBV10-3 with TRBJ2-7; D assignment may be TRBD1 or TRBD2 (7 bases each). CDR1 and CDR2 (germline): ENHRY, SYGVKD. The length of the CDR3 is 14 residues. V was shortened by 7 bases and J by 2 bases, with 15 bases between the two germline ends. CDR3 sequence: CAITGGGHAYEQYF. The CDR3 DNA is TGTGCCATCACAGGGGGGGGCCATGCCTACGAGCAGTACTTC.

This rearrangement joins TRBV15 to TRBJ1-6, with D perhaps TRBD1 (5 bases). CDR1 LNHNV and CDR2 YYDKDF come from the germline V gene (reference sequence). The CDR3 is 13 residues long. The V end lost 1 base, the J end lost 12 bases, and 10 bases lay between the germline ends. This CDR3 is CATSRAQGRPLHF. CDR3 nucleotide sequence: TGTGCCACCAGCAGAGCCCAGGGTAGACCCCTCCACTTT.